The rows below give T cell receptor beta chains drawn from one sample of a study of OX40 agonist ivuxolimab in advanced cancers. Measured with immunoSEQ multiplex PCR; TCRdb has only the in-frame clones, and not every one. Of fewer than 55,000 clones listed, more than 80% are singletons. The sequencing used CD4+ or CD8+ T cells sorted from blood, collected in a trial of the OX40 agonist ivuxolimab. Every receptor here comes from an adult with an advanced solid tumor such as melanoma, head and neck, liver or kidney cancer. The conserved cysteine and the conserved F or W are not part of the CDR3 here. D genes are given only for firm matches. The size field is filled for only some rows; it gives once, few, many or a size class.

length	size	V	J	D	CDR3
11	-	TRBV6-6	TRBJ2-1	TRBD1	ASGQGPYNEQF
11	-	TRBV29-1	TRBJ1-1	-	SVAQAEGTEAF
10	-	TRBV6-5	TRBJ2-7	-	ASSYGSREQY
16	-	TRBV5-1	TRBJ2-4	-	ASSLAVGRDPPKNIQY
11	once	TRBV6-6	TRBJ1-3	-	ASNPPGGGTIY
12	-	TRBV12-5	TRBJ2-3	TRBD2	ASGTAGPTDTQY
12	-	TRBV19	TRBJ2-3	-	ASSIGDSTDTQY
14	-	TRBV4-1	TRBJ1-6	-	ASSRQEGGNNSPLH
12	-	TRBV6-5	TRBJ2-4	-	ASSTKTGLNIQY
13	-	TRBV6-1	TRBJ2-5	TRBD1	ASQKGDSPQETQY
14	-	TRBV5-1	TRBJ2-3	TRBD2	ASSLGERGGTDTQY
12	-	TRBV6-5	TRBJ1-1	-	ASSSGTHNTEAF
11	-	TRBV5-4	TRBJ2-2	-	ASSQDPTGELF
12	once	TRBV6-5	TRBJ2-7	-	ASSYQTEGYEQY
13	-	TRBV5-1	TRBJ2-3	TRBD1	ASSLATGAQDTQY
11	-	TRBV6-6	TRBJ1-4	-	ASSTLGNEKLF
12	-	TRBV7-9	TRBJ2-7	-	ASSLSGGHSEQY
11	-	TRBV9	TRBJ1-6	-	ASSVLDSPPLH
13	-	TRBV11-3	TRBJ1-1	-	ASSSGQGLNTEAF
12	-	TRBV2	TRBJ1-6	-	ASKTLSYNSPLH
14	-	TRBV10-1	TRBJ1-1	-	ASSESKADRNTEAF
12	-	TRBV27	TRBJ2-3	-	ASRSNRSTDTQY
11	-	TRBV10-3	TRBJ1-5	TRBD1	AIRGTGNQPQH
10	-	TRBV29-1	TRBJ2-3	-	SVEPRTDTQY
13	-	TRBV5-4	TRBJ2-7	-	ASRHDRSLSYEQY
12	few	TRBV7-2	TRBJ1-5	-	ASSYPGEFQPQH
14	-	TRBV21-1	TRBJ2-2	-	ASSKMETENTGELF
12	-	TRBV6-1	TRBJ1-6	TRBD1	ASSENRGRSPLH
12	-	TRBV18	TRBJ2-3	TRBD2	ASSTSGNVDTQY
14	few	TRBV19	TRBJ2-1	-	ASSSTRLSSYNEQF
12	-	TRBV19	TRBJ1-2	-	ASIAPDRAYGYT
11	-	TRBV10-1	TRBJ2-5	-	ASSDGSQETQY
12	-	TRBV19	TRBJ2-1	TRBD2	ASSVGLADNEQF
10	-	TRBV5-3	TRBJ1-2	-	ASSLVGNGYT
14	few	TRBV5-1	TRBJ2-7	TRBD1	ASSPTGTGGRYEQY
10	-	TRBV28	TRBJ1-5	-	ASRLVDQPQH
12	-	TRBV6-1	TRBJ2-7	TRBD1	ASRRTGGRYEQY